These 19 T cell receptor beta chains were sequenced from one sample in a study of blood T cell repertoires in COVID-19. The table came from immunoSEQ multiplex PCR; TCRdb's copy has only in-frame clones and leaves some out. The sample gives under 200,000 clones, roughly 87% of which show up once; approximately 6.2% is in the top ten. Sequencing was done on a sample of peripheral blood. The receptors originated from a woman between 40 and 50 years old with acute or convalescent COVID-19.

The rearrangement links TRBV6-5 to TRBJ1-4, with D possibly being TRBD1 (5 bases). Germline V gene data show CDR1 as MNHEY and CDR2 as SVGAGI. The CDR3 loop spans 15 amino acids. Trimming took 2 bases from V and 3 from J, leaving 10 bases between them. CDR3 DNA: TGTGCCAGCAGTTACGGGGGGAGGGCTAATGAAAAACTGTTTTTT. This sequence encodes CASSYGGRANEKLFF.

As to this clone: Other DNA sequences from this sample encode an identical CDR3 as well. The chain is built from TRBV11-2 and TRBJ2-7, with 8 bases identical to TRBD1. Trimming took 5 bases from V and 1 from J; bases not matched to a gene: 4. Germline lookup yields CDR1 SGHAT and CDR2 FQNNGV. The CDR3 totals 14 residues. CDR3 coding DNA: TGTGCCAGCAGCCTCGGGACAGGTTCCTACGAGCAGTACTTC. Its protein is CASSLGTGSYEQYF.

The CDR3, as DNA: TGTGCCACCAGTGATATCTGGGCCTCTTATGGCTACACCTTC. Translated: CATSDIWASYGYTF. V is TRBV24-1 and J is TRBJ1-2; D unresolved. Per germline, CDR1 KGHDR and CDR2 SFDVKD. The length of the CDR3 is 14 residues. V was trimmed by 3 bases and J by 5 bases, leaving 12 bases between them.

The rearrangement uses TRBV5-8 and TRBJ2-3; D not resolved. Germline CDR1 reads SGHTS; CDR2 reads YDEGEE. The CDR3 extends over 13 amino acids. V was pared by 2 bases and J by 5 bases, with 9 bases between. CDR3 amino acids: CASSFGSGDTQYF. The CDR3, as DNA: TGTGCCAGCAGCTTTGGTTCCGGAGATACGCAGTATTTT.

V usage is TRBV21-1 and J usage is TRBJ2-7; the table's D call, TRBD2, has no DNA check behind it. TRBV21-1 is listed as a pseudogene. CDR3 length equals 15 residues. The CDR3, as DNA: TGTGCCAGCAGCAGGTCGGGACTGAGAGCCTACGAGCAGTACTTC. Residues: CASSRSGLRAYEQYF.

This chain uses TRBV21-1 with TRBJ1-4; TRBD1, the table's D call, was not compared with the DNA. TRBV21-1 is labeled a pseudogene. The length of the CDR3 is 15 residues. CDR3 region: CASSKASGAGEKLFF. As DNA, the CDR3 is TGTGCCAGCAGCAAAGCATCAGGGGCGGGTGAAAAACTGTTTTTT.

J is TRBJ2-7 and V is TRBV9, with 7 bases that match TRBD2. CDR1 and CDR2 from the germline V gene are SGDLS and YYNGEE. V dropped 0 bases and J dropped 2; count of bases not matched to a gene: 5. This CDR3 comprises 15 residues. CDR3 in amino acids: CASSVERDYTYEQYF. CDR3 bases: TGTGCCAGCAGCGTAGAGAGGGACTACACCTACGAGCAGTACTTC.

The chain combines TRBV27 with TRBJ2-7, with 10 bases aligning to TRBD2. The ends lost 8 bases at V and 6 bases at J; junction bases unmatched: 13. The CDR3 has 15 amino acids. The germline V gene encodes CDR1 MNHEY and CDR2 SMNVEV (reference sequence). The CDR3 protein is CASSAYSGRPVEQYF. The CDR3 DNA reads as TGTGCCAGCTCCGCCTATAGCGGGAGGCCCGTCGAGCAGTACTTC.

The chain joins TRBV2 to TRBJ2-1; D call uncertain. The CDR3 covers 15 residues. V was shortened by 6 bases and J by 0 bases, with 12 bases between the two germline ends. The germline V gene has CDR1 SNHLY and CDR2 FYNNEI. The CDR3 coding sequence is TGTGCCAGCAGAGAACTACCGAGCTCCTACAATGAGCAGTTCTTC. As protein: CASRELPSSYNEQFF.

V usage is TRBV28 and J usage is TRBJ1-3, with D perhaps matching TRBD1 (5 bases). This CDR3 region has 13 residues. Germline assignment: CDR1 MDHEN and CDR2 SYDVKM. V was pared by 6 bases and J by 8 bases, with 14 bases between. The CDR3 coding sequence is TGTGCCAGCAGCCCGGAGTTAGGGGACACCATATATTTT. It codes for CASSPELGDTIYF.

The CDR3 nucleotides are TGTGCCAGCAGTGAAAGACAGGGTTTTGGAAACACCATATATTTT. This gives the protein CASSERQGFGNTIYF. The rearrangement joins TRBV6-1 to TRBJ1-3; TRBD1 matches 7 bases. This CDR3 has 15 amino acids. J gave up 3 bases and V 2 bases, and 4 bases lay outside the gene matches. Germline V gene lookup returns CDR1 MNHNS and CDR2 SASEGT.

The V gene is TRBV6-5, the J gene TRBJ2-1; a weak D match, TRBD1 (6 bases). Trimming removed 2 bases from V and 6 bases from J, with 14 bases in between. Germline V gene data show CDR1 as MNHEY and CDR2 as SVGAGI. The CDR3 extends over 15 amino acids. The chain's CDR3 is CASSYEGQPTNEQFF. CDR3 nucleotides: TGTGCCAGCAGTTACGAAGGACAGCCCACCAATGAGCAGTTCTTC.

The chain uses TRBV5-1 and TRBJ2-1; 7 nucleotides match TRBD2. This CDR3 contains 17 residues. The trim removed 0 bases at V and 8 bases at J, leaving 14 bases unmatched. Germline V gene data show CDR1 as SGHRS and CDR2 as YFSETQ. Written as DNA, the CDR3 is TGCGCCAGCAGCTTGGCCGGCCGCAGGGACTATAGGCATGAGCAGTTCTTC. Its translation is CASSLAGRRDYRHEQFF.

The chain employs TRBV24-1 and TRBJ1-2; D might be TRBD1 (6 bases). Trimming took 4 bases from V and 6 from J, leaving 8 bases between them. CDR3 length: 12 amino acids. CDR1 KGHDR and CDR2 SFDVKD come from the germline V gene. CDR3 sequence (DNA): TGTGCCACCAGTGACAGGGGAGATGGCTACACCTTC. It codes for CATSDRGDGYTF.

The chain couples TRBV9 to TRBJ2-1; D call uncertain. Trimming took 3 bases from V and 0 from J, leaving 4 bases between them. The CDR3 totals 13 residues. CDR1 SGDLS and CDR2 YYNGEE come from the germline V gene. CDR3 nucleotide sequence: TGTGCCAGCAGCGAGAGCTCCTACAATGAGCAGTTCTTC. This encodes CASSESSYNEQFF.

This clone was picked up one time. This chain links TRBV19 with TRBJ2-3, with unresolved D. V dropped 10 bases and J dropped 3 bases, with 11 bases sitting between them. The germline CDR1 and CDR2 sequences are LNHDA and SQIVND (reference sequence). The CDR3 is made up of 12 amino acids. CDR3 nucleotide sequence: TGTGCCACCATCGGGTGGACAGATACGCAGTATTTT. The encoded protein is CATIGWTDTQYF.

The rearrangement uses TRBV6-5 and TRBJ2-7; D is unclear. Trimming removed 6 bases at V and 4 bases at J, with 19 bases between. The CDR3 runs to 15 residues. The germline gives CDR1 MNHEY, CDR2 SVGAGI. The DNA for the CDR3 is TGTGCCAGCAGCACCACCCCGATAAAGCATTACGAGCAGTACTTC. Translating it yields CASSTTPIKHYEQYF.

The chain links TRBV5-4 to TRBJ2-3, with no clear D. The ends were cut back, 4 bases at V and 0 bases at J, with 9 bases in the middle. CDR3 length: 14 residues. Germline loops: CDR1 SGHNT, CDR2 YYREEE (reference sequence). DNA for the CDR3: TGTGCCAGCAGCGTCACTGCTAGCACAGATACGCAGTATTTT. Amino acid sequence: CASSVTASTDTQYF. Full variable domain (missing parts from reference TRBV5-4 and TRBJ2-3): ETGVTQSPTHLIKTRGQQVTLRCSSQSGHNTVSWYQQALGQGPQFIFQYYREEENGRGNFPPRFSGLQFPNYSSELNVNALELDDSALYLCASSVTASTDTQYFGPGTRLTVL.

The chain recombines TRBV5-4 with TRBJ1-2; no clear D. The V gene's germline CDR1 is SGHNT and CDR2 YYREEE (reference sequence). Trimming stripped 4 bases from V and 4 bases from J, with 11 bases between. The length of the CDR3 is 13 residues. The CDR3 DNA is TGTGCCAGCAGCCGAACAGAGACCTATGGCTACACCTTC. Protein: CASSRTETYGYTF.